One T cell receptor beta chain is described in this entry. These data come from a study of patients and donors after allogeneic stem cell transplantation. CDR1 is LNHNV and CDR2 is YYDKDF in the germline V gene (reference sequence). Between the trimmed V and J ends, which lost 4 bases and 2 bases, there was a span of 15 bases. The CDR3 covers 15 residues. In TCRdb, the RT-PCR reads were re-called with MiXCR into one record per CDR3 protein. Altogether 410,000 or so distinct CDR3 sequences are present, 16% being singletons, with the ten largest covering over 6%. This sequence joins TRBV15 and TRBJ2-7, with unresolved D. The receptor's source is a human donor who was either an allogeneic HSCT recipient or a stem cell or donor lymphocyte infusion donor (not recorded which). It is not recorded whose cells these are; they may come from a transplant donor. Source material: blood, either unsorted or a sorted T cell fraction (not recorded which). CDR3 in DNA: TGTGCCACCAGCAAAGGGTCAGGAAAAACCTACGAGCAGTACTTC. Translated: CATSKGSGKTYEQYF.